This TCR beta chain was sequenced during a study of immune cell composition in non-small cell lung cancer. TCRdb's table, derived via immunoSEQ multiplex PCR, lists solely in-frame clones and lacks some. The sample includes 2,500 or so clones, roughly 77% of them seen just once. The CDR3 totals 18 residues. The V gene's germline CDR1 is MDHEN and CDR2 SYDVKM. Trimming left V 7 bases short and J 6 bases short, with 30 bases between. Normal lung sampling was at least 3 cm from the tumour, as distant as possible. Source material: non-adjacent lung tissue. The gene calls are TRBV28 and TRBJ1-2; tentative D call: TRBD1 (5 bases). This receptor was obtained from a human donor with non-small cell lung cancer. CDR3 nucleotides: TGTGCCAGCACCTATAGGAGGGCAGGTTATAAAGGGGAGAATGGCTACACCTTC. Protein: CASTYRRAGYKGENGYTF.